Each of the 17 T cell receptor beta chains below was sequenced from the same sample in a study of shared clonotypes between healthy human individuals. The assay was immunoSEQ multiplex PCR, and TCRdb's table has in-frame clones only and misses some. The sample has roughly 2.4 million clones; around 95% are singletons. The sequenced sample consisted of naive CD4+ T cells sorted from blood. This sample's subset: CD45RA+ positively selected. The source is a man between 18 and 35 years old in good health.

The CDR3 nucleotides read TGCAGTGCTAGAGATTCGGCCGAGCAGTACTTC. As protein: CSARDSAEQYF. This sequence joins TRBV20-1 and TRBJ2-7; no reliable D call. The germline V gene encodes CDR1 DFQATT and CDR2 SNEGSKA (reference sequence). Trimming pared 0 bases from V and 6 bases from J, leaving 6 bases between. The CDR3 runs to 11 residues.

This chain uses TRBV5-1 with TRBJ1-3, with D perhaps matching TRBD1 (5 bases). Trimming left V 4 bases short and J 2 bases short, with 13 bases between. The length of the CDR3 is 15 residues. The germline gives CDR1 SGHRS, CDR2 YFSETQ. The CDR3 DNA sequence: TGCGCCAGCAGCCCCGAGGCAGGGCCTGGAAACACCATATATTTT. Residues: CASSPEAGPGNTIYF. Together with reference TRBV5-1 and TRBJ1-3, the CDR3 gives the full variable domain: KAGVTQTPRYLIKTRGQQVTLSCSPISGHRSVSWYQQTPGQGLQFLFEYFSETQRNKGNFPGRFSGRQFSNSRSEMNVSTLELGDSALYLCASSPEAGPGNTIYFGEGSWLTVV.

The V gene is TRBV10-3, the J gene TRBJ2-1, with 8 bases that match TRBD2. This CDR3 is built from 14 residues. Germline-derived CDR1 and CDR2 are ENHRY and SYGVKD. The V and J ends lost 3 bases and 4 bases, in that order; junction bases with no gene match: 2. The CDR3 nucleotides are TGTGCCATCAGTGATTCGGGAGGGTACAATGAGCAGTTCTTC. Amino acid sequence: CAISDSGGYNEQFF.

The chain joins TRBV20-1 to TRBJ1-2; possibly TRBD1 for D (5 bases). V was trimmed by 7 bases and J by 10 bases, leaving 16 bases between them. Looked up from germline, CDR1 is DFQATT and CDR2 is SNEGSKA (reference sequence). CDR3 size: 11 residues. In nucleotides, the CDR3 is TGCAGTGTCAGCGGCCAGGGTACCTACACCTTC. Its translation is CSVSGQGTYTF.

V gene TRBV6-6 combines with J gene TRBJ1-6; D is possibly TRBD1 (5 bases). The germline CDR1 and CDR2 sequences are MNHNY and SVGAGI (reference sequence). V was pared by 2 bases and J by 5 bases, with 10 bases between. The CDR3 has 15 amino acids. The CDR3 spells CASSYGDGDNSPLHF. DNA of the CDR3: TGTGCCAGCAGTTACGGGGACGGGGATAATTCACCCCTCCACTTT.

The chain combines TRBV11-1 with TRBJ2-2; D is uncertain. Germline values: CDR1 SGHAT, CDR2 FQDESV (reference sequence). V was cut by 5 bases and J by 4 bases, with 14 bases left in between. CDR3 length equals 15 residues. In nucleotides, the CDR3 is TGTGCCAGCAGCCCCCAAGACTTGCTCACCGGGGAGCTGTTTTTT. Its translation: CASSPQDLLTGELFF. The whole variable domain, remainder taken from reference TRBV11-1 and TRBJ2-2, is EAEVAQSPRYKITEKSQAVAFWCDPISGHATLYWYRQILGQGPELLVQFQDESVVDDSQLPKDRFSAERLKGVDSTLKIQPAELGDSAMYLCASSPQDLLTGELFFGEGSRLTVL.

This chain uses TRBV6-5 with TRBJ2-7; 9 nucleotides align to TRBD2. The CDR3 is 16 residues long. CDR1 is MNHEY, CDR2 SVGAGI, per germline. V shed 0 bases, J shed 3 bases, and the junction held 6 bases outside the gene matches. CDR3 protein: CASSYSSASGNYEQYF. The DNA of the CDR3 is TGTGCCAGCAGTTACTCGTCGGCTAGCGGGAACTACGAGCAGTACTTC.

Of note for this clone: Other nucleotide sequences in the sample specify the same CDR3. This rearrangement joins TRBV6-5 to TRBJ2-1; D possibly corresponds to TRBD1 (6 bases). Trimming took off 6 bases at V and 4 bases at J, with 13 bases between the two ends. In germline, CDR1 is MNHEY, CDR2 SVGAGI. CDR3 length: 14 amino acids. The CDR3, as DNA: TGTGCCAGCAGCCCAGGGGTGGTTTACAATGAGCAGTTCTTC. It encodes CASSPGVVYNEQFF.

V gene TRBV5-4 combines with J gene TRBJ2-1, with a weak D call TRBD1 (6 bases). CDR1 and CDR2 from the germline V gene are SGHNT and YYREEE (reference sequence). CDR3 length: 15 residues. With 4 bases removed from V and 4 bases from J, the gap between germline ends came to 15 bases. Here the CDR3 DNA reads TGTGCCAGCAGCACCCAGGGGCACGTTTACAATGAGCAGTTCTTC. Its translation is CASSTQGHVYNEQFF. The full variable domain, rest sourced from reference TRBV5-4 and TRBJ2-1, is ETGVTQSPTHLIKTRGQQVTLRCSSQSGHNTVSWYQQALGQGPQFIFQYYREEENGRGNFPPRFSGLQFPNYSSELNVNALELDDSALYLCASSTQGHVYNEQFFGPGTRLTVL.

This chain links TRBV20-1 with TRBJ2-1; D is perhaps TRBD2 (6 bases). CDR3 length equals 11 residues. Germline V gene sequence: CDR1 DFQATT, CDR2 SNEGSKA (reference sequence). V lost 7 bases and J lost 10, with 14 bases in between. The CDR3 reads CSVPRDSEQFF. CDR3 nucleotides: TGCAGTGTCCCCCGGGACTCAGAGCAGTTCTTC.

J is TRBJ2-6 and V is TRBV11-3; the D call may be TRBD1 or TRBD2 (5 bases each). With 5 bases removed from V and 1 base from J, the gap between germline ends came to 12 bases. CDR3 length: 16 residues. CDR1 SGHNT and CDR2 YENEEA come from the germline V gene. The CDR3 nucleotides are TGTGCCAGCAGCCCCCGTGGGGGATCTGGGGCCAACGTCCTGACTTTC. It encodes CASSPRGGSGANVLTF.

With regard to this clone: The identical CDR3 is also encoded by other nucleotide sequences in the sample. V usage is TRBV19 and J usage is TRBJ1-1, with D possibly matching TRBD1 (6 bases). Germline V gene lookup returns CDR1 LNHDA and CDR2 SQIVND (reference sequence). Between the trimmed V and J ends, which lost 0 bases and 1 base, there was a span of 6 bases. The length of the CDR3 is 14 residues. The CDR3 loop is CASSIDRGNTEAFF. CDR3 DNA sequence: TGTGCCAGTAGTATAGACAGGGGGAACACTGAAGCTTTCTTT.

The chain employs TRBV18 and TRBJ1-2, with TRBD1 identical over 9 bases. The CDR3 has 15 amino acids. J lost 2 bases, V lost 3 bases, and 4 bases had no gene match. Germline CDR1 and CDR2: KGHSH and LQKENI. CDR3 residues: CASSPKGQGNYGYTF. CDR3 bases: TGTGCCAGCTCACCTAAGGGACAGGGCAACTATGGCTACACCTTC.

With regard to this clone: Other DNA sequences of this sample code for an identical CDR3. The rearrangement joins TRBV19 to TRBJ2-2; the D is unclear. V was shortened by 1 base and J by 1 base, with 7 bases between the two germline ends. Germline V gene data show CDR1 as LNHDA and CDR2 as SQIVND (reference sequence). The CDR3 runs to 15 residues. The CDR3 DNA reads TGTGCCAGTAGTATAGTTGGGCAGAACACCGGGGAGCTGTTTTTT. Encoded protein: CASSIVGQNTGELFF.

The V call is TRBV2, the J call TRBJ2-1, with a weak D call TRBD1 (6 bases). V was clipped by 5 bases and J by 2 bases, with 13 bases between them. CDR1 is SNHLY and CDR2 is FYNNEI in the germline V gene. The CDR3 consists of 15 residues. The CDR3 here is CASSLGQTTYNEQFF. For the CDR3, the DNA is TGTGCCAGCAGTTTGGGACAAACTACCTACAATGAGCAGTTCTTC.

The rearrangement links TRBV7-2 to TRBJ2-1; 10 nucleotides agree with TRBD2. Germline CDR1 is SGHTA and CDR2 is FQGNSA. The CDR3 length is 15 residues. The V gene end was trimmed by 2 bases and the J gene end by 5 bases; junction bases not matched to a gene: 3. CDR3 DNA sequence: TGTGCCAGCAGCTTAACTAGCGGGATAAACAATGAGCAGTTCTTC. This encodes CASSLTSGINNEQFF.

This chain joins TRBV28 and TRBJ1-1, with a tentative D call TRBD1 (5 bases). This CDR3 has 12 amino acids. CDR1 and CDR2 from the germline V gene are MDHEN and SYDVKM. The CDR3 sequence is CAAGGMNTEAFF. The CDR3 coding sequence is TGTGCGGCGGGGGGTATGAACACTGAAGCTTTCTTT.